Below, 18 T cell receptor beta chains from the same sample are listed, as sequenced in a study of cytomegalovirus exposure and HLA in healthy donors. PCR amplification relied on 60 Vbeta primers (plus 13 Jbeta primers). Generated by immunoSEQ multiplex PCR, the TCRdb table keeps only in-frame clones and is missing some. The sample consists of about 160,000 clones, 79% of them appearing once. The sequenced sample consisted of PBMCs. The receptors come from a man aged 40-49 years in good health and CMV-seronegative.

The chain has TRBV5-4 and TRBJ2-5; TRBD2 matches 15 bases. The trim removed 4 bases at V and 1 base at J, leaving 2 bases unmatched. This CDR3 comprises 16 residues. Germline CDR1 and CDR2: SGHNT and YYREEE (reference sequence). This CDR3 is CASSTGLAGGQETQYF. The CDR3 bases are TGTGCCAGCAGCACGGGACTAGCGGGGGGCCAAGAGACCCAGTACTTC.

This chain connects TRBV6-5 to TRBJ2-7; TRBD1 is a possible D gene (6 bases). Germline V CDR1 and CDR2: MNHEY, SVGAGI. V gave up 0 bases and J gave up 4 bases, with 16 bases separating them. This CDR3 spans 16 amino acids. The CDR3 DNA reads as TGTGCCAGCAGTTACTCAGGGGGAACGCCATCATACGAGCAGTACTTC. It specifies CASSYSGGTPSYEQYF.

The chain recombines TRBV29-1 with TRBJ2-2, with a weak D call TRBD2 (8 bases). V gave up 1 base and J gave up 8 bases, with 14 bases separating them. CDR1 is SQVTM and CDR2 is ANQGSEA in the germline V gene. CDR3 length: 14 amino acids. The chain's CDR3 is CSVEAGGGVGELFF. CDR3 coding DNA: TGCAGCGTTGAAGCGGGAGGGGGCGTTGGGGAGCTGTTTTTT.

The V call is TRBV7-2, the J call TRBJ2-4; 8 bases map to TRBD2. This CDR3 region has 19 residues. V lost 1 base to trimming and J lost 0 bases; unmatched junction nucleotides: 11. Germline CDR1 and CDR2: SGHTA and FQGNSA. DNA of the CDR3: TGTGCCAGCAGCTTAGAGGGACTAGGAGGATCTCTAGCCAAAAACATTCAGTACTTC. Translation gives CASSLEGLGGSLAKNIQYF.

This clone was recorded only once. CDR3 bases: TGTGCCAGCAGCCAAGAACAGGGAGTGGTGGAGACCCAGTACTTC. It specifies CASSQEQGVVETQYF. The rearrangement uses TRBV4-2 and TRBJ2-5; possibly TRBD1 for D (6 bases). The V end was cut by 0 bases, the J end by 5 bases, with 13 bases between. The V gene's germline CDR1 is LGHNA and CDR2 YNFKEQ. The CDR3 sequence is 15 residues long.

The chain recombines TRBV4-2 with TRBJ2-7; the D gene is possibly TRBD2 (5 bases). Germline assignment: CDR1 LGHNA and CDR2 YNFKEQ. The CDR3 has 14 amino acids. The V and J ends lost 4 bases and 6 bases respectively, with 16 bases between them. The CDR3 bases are TGTGCCAGCAGCCCTCTCGGGCTAGCTAGCGAGCAGTACTTC. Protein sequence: CASSPLGLASEQYF.

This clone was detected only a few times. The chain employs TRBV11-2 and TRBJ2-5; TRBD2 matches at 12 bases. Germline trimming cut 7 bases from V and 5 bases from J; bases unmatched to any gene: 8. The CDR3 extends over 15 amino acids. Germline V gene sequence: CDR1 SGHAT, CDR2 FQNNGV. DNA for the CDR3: TGTGCCAGCACGACTAGCGGGGGCTCGACGGAGACCCAGTACTTC. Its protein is CASTTSGGSTETQYF.

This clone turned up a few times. Here the CDR3 reads CASSPGERYEQYF. For the CDR3, the DNA is TGTGCCAGCAGCCCAGGGGAGAGGTACGAGCAGTACTTC. The V and J genes are TRBV6-5 and TRBJ2-7; maybe TRBD1 (6 bases). Germline V gene lookup returns CDR1 MNHEY and CDR2 SVGAGI. Trimming cost V 6 bases and J 4 bases, with 13 bases left between them. The CDR3 runs to 13 residues.

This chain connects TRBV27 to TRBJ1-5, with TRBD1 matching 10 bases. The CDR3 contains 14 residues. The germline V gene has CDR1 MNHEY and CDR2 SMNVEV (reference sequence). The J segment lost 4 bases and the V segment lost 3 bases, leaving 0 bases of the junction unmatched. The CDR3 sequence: CASSLDRGNQPQHF. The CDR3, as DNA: TGTGCCAGCAGTTTGGACAGGGGGAATCAGCCCCAGCATTTT.

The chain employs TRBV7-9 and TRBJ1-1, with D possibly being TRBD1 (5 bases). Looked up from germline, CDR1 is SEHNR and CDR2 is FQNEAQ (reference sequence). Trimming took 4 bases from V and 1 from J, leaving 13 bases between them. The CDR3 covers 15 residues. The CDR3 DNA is TGTGCCAGCAGCTCCCAAGGGGCTCAGAACACTGAAGCTTTCTTT. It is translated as CASSSQGAQNTEAFF. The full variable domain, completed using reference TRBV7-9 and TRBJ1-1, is DTGVSQNPRHKITKRGQNVTFRCDPISEHNRLYWYRQTLGQGPEFLTYFQNEAQLEKSRLLSDRFSAERPKGSFSTLEIQRTEQGDSAMYLCASSSQGAQNTEAFFGQGTRLTVV.

The CDR3 nucleotides are TGTGCCAGTAGTCCGGACACCCCAATCATCCAGCCCCAGCATTTT. Protein: CASSPDTPIIQPQHF. The genes are TRBV19 and TRBJ1-5; a possible D gene is TRBD1 (5 bases). The V end lost 5 bases, the J end lost 7 bases, and 18 bases lay between the germline ends. The germline V gene has CDR1 LNHDA and CDR2 SQIVND (reference sequence). This CDR3 has 15 amino acids. The full variable domain, its missing parts supplied by reference TRBV19 and TRBJ1-5, is DGGITQSPKYLFRKEGQNVTLSCEQNLNHDAMYWYRQDPGQGLRLIYYSQIVNDFQKGDIAEGYSVSREKKESFPLTVTSAQKNPTAFYLCASSPDTPIIQPQHFGDGTRLSIL.

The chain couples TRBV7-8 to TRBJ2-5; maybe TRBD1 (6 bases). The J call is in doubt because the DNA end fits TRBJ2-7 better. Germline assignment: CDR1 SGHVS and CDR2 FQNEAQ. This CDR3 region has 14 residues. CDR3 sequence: CASSLGASLYEQYF. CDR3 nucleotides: TGTGCCAGCAGCCTGGGGGCCTCCCTCTACGAGCAGTACTTC.

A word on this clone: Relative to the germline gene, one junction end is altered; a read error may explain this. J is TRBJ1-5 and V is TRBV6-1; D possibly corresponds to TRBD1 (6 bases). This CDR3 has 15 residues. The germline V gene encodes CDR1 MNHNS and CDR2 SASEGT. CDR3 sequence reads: CVSIMGAVGNQPQHF. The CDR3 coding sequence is TGTGTCAGCATCATGGGGGCGGTGGGCAATCAGCCCCAGCATTTT.

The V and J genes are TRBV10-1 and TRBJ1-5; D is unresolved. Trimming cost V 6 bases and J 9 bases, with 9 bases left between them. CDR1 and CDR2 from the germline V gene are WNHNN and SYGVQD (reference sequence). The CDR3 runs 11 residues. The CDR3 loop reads CASRITRPQHF. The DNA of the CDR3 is TGCGCCAGCAGGATAACTCGGCCCCAGCATTTT.

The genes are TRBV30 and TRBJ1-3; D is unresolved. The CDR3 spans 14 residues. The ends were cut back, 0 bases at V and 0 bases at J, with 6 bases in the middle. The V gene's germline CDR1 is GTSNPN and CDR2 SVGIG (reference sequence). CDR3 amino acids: CAWSVLRSGNTIYF. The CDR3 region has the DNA TGTGCCTGGAGTGTACTGCGCTCTGGAAACACCATATATTTT.

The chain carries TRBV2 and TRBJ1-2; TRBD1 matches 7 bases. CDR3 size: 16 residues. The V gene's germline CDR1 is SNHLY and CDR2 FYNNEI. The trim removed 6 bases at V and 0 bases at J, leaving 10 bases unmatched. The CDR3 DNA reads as TGTGCCAGCAGCCTGACGTGGGACAGAGCTAACTATGGCTACACCTTC. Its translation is CASSLTWDRANYGYTF.

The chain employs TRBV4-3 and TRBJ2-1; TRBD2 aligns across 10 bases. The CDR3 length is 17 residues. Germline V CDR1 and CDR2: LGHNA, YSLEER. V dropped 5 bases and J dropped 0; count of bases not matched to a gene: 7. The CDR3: CASSFTSGEVSYNEQFF. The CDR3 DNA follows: TGCGCCAGCAGCTTCACTAGCGGGGAAGTCTCCTACAATGAGCAGTTCTTC.

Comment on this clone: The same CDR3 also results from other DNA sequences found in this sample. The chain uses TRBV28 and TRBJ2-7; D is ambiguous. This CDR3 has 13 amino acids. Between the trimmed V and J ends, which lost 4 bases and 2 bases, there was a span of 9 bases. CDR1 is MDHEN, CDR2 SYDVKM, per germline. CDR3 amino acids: CASSSDSPYEQYF. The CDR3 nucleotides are TGTGCCAGCAGTTCCGATAGCCCCTACGAGCAGTACTTC.